This T cell receptor (beta chain) was captured by sequencing in a study of prognosis after radiotherapy for stage I lung cancer. About the study: At a biologically effective dose of at least 100 Gy and in 3 to 5 fractions, SBRT was the radiotherapy delivered. Findings of the study overall: It is unknown whether the expanded TCR clones recognize the tumor.

The patients, a group without prior chemotherapy, radiotherapy or other malignancies, were all node-negative on CT and PET/CT. Germline lookup yields CDR1 SEHNR and CDR2 FQNEAQ (reference sequence). The CDR3 is 13 amino acids. Trimming cost V 2 bases and J 1 base, with 2 bases left between them. This clonotype has a count of ten or more. Its antigen is not known. The study amplified the TCR beta CDR3 region from genomic DNA. This amplification was carried out by two rounds of multiplex PCR. First-round PCR used primers specific to each TRBV and TRBJ gene. TCRdb passed the multiplex PCR reads through MiXCR, listing each CDR3 protein once. This sample has under 55,000 distinct CDR3 sequences; about 37% occur once, and the top ten carry roughly 9.4%.

The chain links TRBV7-9 to TRBJ2-2; D is uncertain. The material was PBMCs, obtained before or after stereotactic body radiation therapy (not recorded which). The sequence was collected from a donor of 50 years or more with non-small cell lung cancer. The CDR3 DNA reads TGTGCCAGCAGCTTAAGGAACACCGGGGAGCTGTTTTTT. As protein: CASSLRNTGELFF.